This TCR beta chain was documented in a study of cytomegalovirus exposure and HLA in healthy donors. PCR used 60 Vbeta primers and 13 Jbeta primers. Measured with immunoSEQ multiplex PCR; TCRdb has only the in-frame clones, and not every one. The data hold 250,000 to 350,000 clones, with 70% to 90% observed a single time. CDR1 is LNHDA and CDR2 is SQIVND in the germline V gene (reference sequence). The CDR3 consists of 15 residues. V lost 5 bases and J lost 3; bases outside the gene matches: 6. Sequenced input: PBMCs. The chain recombines TRBV19 with TRBJ1-1; 10 bases map to TRBD1. The clonotype originates from a woman between 18 and 30 years old in good health and CMV-seronegative. The CDR3 loop is CASSGQGDWDTEAFF. The CDR3 DNA sequence: TGTGCCAGTAGTGGACAGGGGGACTGGGACACTGAAGCTTTCTTT.